This T cell receptor beta chain stems from a study of blood T cells in healthy people across ages. Notes on the study in general: Whereas aged donors had fewer naive CD4+ cells, long-lived donors had more of them and higher diversity. Higher naive T cell percentage went strongly together with higher TCR beta diversity.

A second about 7 to 12 cycle PCR used barcoded and J-beta primers. A template-switch adaptor that had 12 random nucleotides put a tag on each cDNA molecule. A single record per CDR3 protein comes from TCRdb applying MiXCR to the 5' RACE reads. The table lists 790,000 or so distinct CDR3 sequences, about 47% of them singletons. V was shortened by 7 bases and J by 0 bases, with 7 bases between the two germline ends. Germline V gene data show CDR1 as MNHEY and CDR2 as SVGEGT. This CDR3 spans 13 amino acids. Worth noting for this clonotype: Its antigen is currently unknown.

The sequence was collected from a man older than 75 in good health. The chain carries TRBV6-2 or TRBV6-3 and TRBJ1-5, with unresolved D. The sample comprised blood. CDR3: CASTDYSNQPQHF. The CDR3 DNA sequence: TGTGCCAGCACGGACTATAGCAATCAGCCCCAGCATTTT.